This TCR beta chain was observed in a study of shared clonotypes between healthy human individuals. Study-wide points: Of the naive CD4 clonotypes, around 4.7% were shared across several donors. What naive subsets generally showed was a larger estimated richness than memory subsets showed.

The trim removed 0 bases at V and 5 bases at J, leaving 0 bases unmatched. This CDR3 region has 14 residues. CDR1 SGHVS and CDR2 FQNEAQ come from the germline V gene. Comments on this clone: Its antigen remains unidentified.

Into CD45RA+ naive and CD45RA-negative memory subsets, the CD4+ cells were split. Every subset's genomic DNA went evenly onto several immunoSEQ plates. Produced via immunoSEQ multiplex PCR; TCRdb's table is partial and in-frame only. This sample has over 2 million clones; 85% to 95% occur once, and the top ten carry approximately 0.4%. Sequenced material: naive CD4+ T cells from PBMCs. The subset denotes: CD45RA+ positively selected. J is TRBJ1-5 and V is TRBV7-8; 8 bases map to TRBD1. The TCR originated in a man between 18 and 35 years old in good health. Some clones in this sample may be carry-over from other donors' samples. The CDR3 loop is CASSLATGDQPQHF. CDR3 sequence (DNA): TGTGCCAGCAGCTTAGCGACAGGGGATCAGCCCCAGCATTTT.